These T cell receptor beta chains were read from a single sample in a study of blood T cell repertoires in COVID-19. Only in-frame clones appear in the TCRdb table, and some are missing; sequencing was by immunoSEQ multiplex PCR. The sample records 200,000 to 250,000 clones, 88% being singletons. Sequences were obtained from PBMCs or T cells enriched from blood (not recorded which). Source of these receptors: a woman younger than 45 who had recovered from COVID-19. Each CDR3 is given with its conserved first and last residue. A D gene is named only where the DNA matches it firmly. The size of a clone is reported for some rows only, either as once, few or many, or as a class for expanded clones.

>TRBV4-1|TRBJ2-2|.|TRBD2
TGCGCCAGCAGCCAAGTCAGCGGGGGGGCCGACGGGGAGCTGTTTTTT
CASSQVSGGADGELFF
>TRBV7-2|TRBJ2-2|.|.
TGTGCCAGCAGCTTAGGGCTAGCTTCTTCCGGGGAGCTGTTTTTT
CASSLGLASSGELFF
>TRBV9|TRBJ2-5|.|TRBD1
TGTGCCAGCAGCCCCGGGACAGGGGGCGGTGAGACCCAGTACTTC
CASSPGTGGGETQYF
>TRBV6-2/TRBV6-3|TRBJ1-5|once|.
TGTGCCAGCAGTAGACAAGGGGGGGGTCCGCCCCAGCATTTT
CASSRQGGGPPQHF
>TRBV27|TRBJ2-7|.|.
TGTGCCAGCAGTTTAATGGGTAGCGGCTCCTACGAGCAGTACTTC
CASSLMGSGSYEQYF
>TRBV19|TRBJ1-2|.|TRBD1
TGTGCCAGTAGTACTTCGGGACAGGCCTATGGCTACACCTTC
CASSTSGQAYGYTF
>TRBV5-5|TRBJ1-5|.|.
TGTGCCAGCAGCTTACGACTGAAAAATCAGCCCCAGCATTTT
CASSLRLKNQPQHF
>TRBV6-5|TRBJ1-5|.|.
TGTGCCAGCAGTTTACAGGGATTTAGCAATCAGCCCCAGCATTTT
CASSLQGFSNQPQHF
>TRBV2|TRBJ1-2|.|.
TGTGCCAGCAGTGAGGGCGGGGGTAACGGCTACACCTTC
CASSEGGGNGYTF
>TRBV2|TRBJ1-2|.|.
TGTGCCAGCAGTGACGGTGGCTACACCTTC
CASSDGGYTF
>TRBV7-2|TRBJ2-1|.|.
TGTGCCAGCAGCTTGAAGGGGGGACTATACAATGAGCAGTTCTTC
CASSLKGGLYNEQFF
>TRBV4-1|TRBJ2-2|.|.
TGCGCCAGCAGCCAATCTGACAGGACCTGGGACACCGGGGAGCTGTTTTTT
CASSQSDRTWDTGELFF
>TRBV18|TRBJ1-1|once|TRBD1
TGTGCCAGCTCACCAGGGACAGTCACTGAAGCTTTCTTT
CASSPGTVTEAFF
>TRBV3-1/TRBV3-2|TRBJ1-2|.|TRBD1
TGTGCCAGCAGCCACCTAGGAGACAGGGGATCCAACTATGGCTACACCTTC
CASSHLGDRGSNYGYTF
>TRBV6-6|TRBJ2-5|.|.
TGTGCCAGCAGGAACTCCGACCAAGAGACCCAGTACTTC
CASRNSDQETQYF
>TRBV5-1|TRBJ1-3|.|.
TGCGCCACCAACCAGGGACAACCCTTCTCTGGAAACACCATATATTTT
CATNQGQPFSGNTIYF
>TRBV6-5|TRBJ1-5|.|TRBD1
TGTGCCAGCATTCCTGACAGGGTGGGTTATCAGCCCCAGCATTTT
CASIPDRVGYQPQHF
>TRBV4-3|TRBJ2-3|.|TRBD1
TGCGCCAGCAGCCAAGGGGACAGGGAGACAGATACGCAGTATTTT
CASSQGDRETDTQYF
>TRBV9|TRBJ1-1|.|TRBD1
TGTGCCAGCAGCGTAGGAGGGACAGACCGAGCTTTCTTT
CASSVGGTDRAFF
>TRBV15|TRBJ2-4|.|.
TGTGCCACCAGCGGAGCGCGGGGGCGGGACATTCAGTACTTC
CATSGARGRDIQYF
>TRBV29-1|TRBJ1-2|few|TRBD1
TGCAGCGTTGAAGATAGGGACAGGATTCCCTTTGGCTACACCTTC
CSVEDRDRIPFGYTF
>TRBV7-2|TRBJ1-6|.|.
TGTGCCAGCAGCTTGAACATGGTCTATAATTCACCCCTCCACTTT
CASSLNMVYNSPLHF
>TRBV11-3|TRBJ2-2|.|.
TGTGCCAGCAGCCCCCGCGTCACCGGGGAGCTGTTTTTT
CASSPRVTGELFF
>TRBV5-1|TRBJ1-4|.|.
TGCGCCAGCGCTCACCAGACAGGCCAGAATGAAAAACTGTTTTTT
CASAHQTGQNEKLFF
>TRBV11-1|TRBJ2-5|.|TRBD1
TGTGCCAGCAGCTTAGCGGGACAGAGAGAGACCCAGTACTTC
CASSLAGQRETQYF
>TRBV7-7|TRBJ2-5|.|.
TGTGCTAGCAGCTTAGTGGGGGCGCGAGAAGAGACCCAGTACTTC
CASSLVGAREETQYF
>TRBV19|TRBJ2-7|.|.
TGTGCCAGTAGATCCCCTGACGGAGCAACCTACGAGCAGTACTTC
CASRSPDGATYEQYF
>TRBV3-1/TRBV3-2|TRBJ1-2|.|.
TGTGCCAGCAGCCATGGGGGGAATGGCTACACCTTC
CASSHGGNGYTF
>TRBV5-1|TRBJ1-6|.|TRBD1
TGCGCCAGCAGCTTGGGAGGGACAGGGGATTCACCCCTCCACTTT
CASSLGGTGDSPLHF
>TRBV4-1|TRBJ2-5|.|TRBD1
TGCGCCAGCAGACGGACAGGGTTGGCAGAGACCCAGTACTTC
CASRRTGLAETQYF
>TRBV3-1/TRBV3-2|TRBJ2-5|.|.
TGTGCCAGCAGCCAATACGGGGAGACCCAGTACTTC
CASSQYGETQYF
>TRBV29-1|TRBJ1-5|.|.
TGCAGCGTTCTTTCTTCAGTAAATCAGCCCCAGCATTTT
CSVLSSVNQPQHF
>TRBV7-3|TRBJ2-7|.|.
TGTGCCAGCAGCTTAAGCAGGAGCGGAGAGCAGTACTTC
CASSLSRSGEQYF
>TRBV6-5|TRBJ2-5|.|.
TGTGCCAGCAGCACCGCGGAGGAGGGAGAGACCCAGTACTTC
CASSTAEEGETQYF
>TRBV9|TRBJ1-6|.|.
TGTGCCAGCAGCGCCAACGCGGGGGGCTATAATTCACCCCTCCACTTT
CASSANAGGYNSPLHF
>TRBV4-1|TRBJ1-3|.|.
TGCGCCAGCAGCGTCTCGCTCAGTGGAAACACCATATATTTT
CASSVSLSGNTIYF
>TRBV5-1|TRBJ2-2|few|.
TGCGCCAGCAGCAAGCAGGCCGGGGAGCTGTTTTTT
CASSKQAGELFF
>TRBV4-2|TRBJ2-3|.|TRBD2
TGTGCCAGCAGCCAAGTCCTGATTGAAGTACCGGGGGGAGATACGCAGTATTTT
CASSQVLIEVPGGDTQYF
>TRBV25-1|TRBJ1-1|.|TRBD1
TGTGCCAGTAGACAGGGGGAACTTGAAGCTTTCTTT
CASRQGELEAFF
>TRBV4-2|TRBJ2-2|once|TRBD2
TGTGCCAGCAGCCAAGATCGACTAGCGGGGAACACCGGGGAGCTGTTTTTT
CASSQDRLAGNTGELFF
>TRBV9|TRBJ1-2|.|.
TGTGCCAGCAGCCAAGACTCAGCTAACTATGGCTACACCTTC
CASSQDSANYGYTF
>TRBV4-1|TRBJ2-5|.|.
TGCGCCAGCAGCCCATCCCCGTCGGGGGTGCAAGAGACCCAGTACTTC
CASSPSPSGVQETQYF
>TRBV18|TRBJ1-2|.|TRBD1
TGTGCCAGCTCACCCTCAAACGGACAGGGGCCCAACTATGGCTACACCTTC
CASSPSNGQGPNYGYTF
>TRBV7-3|TRBJ2-3|.|TRBD2
TGTGCCAGCAGCCAAAAGACTAGCTGGGACACAGATACGCAGTATTTT
CASSQKTSWDTDTQYF
>TRBV5-5|TRBJ1-1|.|.
TGTGCCAGCAGCCCCGTTAGGGGGACTGAAGCTTTCTTT
CASSPVRGTEAFF
>TRBV7-9|TRBJ1-2|once|TRBD1
TGTGCCAGCAGTTCCGGGACAGGGGCCTATGGCTACACCTTC
CASSSGTGAYGYTF
>TRBV5-6|TRBJ1-2|few|.
TGTGCCAGCAGCCGATCATCCGCGGCTTTGGTCTATGGCTACACCTTC
CASSRSSAALVYGYTF
>TRBV4-1|TRBJ2-7|.|TRBD2
TGCGCCAGCAGCCAAGCCTCCGGGACTAGCGTATTATACGAGCAGTACTTC
CASSQASGTSVLYEQYF
>TRBV29-1|TRBJ1-2|.|.
TGCAGCGTTGAGAGGGGTACAGGGCTTGGCTACACCTTC
CSVERGTGLGYTF
>TRBV7-8|TRBJ2-1|once|.
TGTGCCAGCAGCTTAGAAGGTCGCCAGGGCCACAATGAGCAGTTCTTC
CASSLEGRQGHNEQFF
>TRBV5-1|TRBJ2-3|.|TRBD2
TGCGCCAGCAGCTTAGCGGGGAACGCAGATACGCAGTATTTT
CASSLAGNADTQYF
>TRBV4-1|TRBJ2-2|.|TRBD2
TGCGCCAGCAGCCAATCGGGACTAGCTTCCGGGGAGCTGTTTTTT
CASSQSGLASGELFF
>TRBV5-1|TRBJ2-5|.|.
TGCGCCAGCAGCTTGGTTGGTCGGGAGACCCAGTACTTC
CASSLVGRETQYF
>TRBV19|TRBJ1-3|.|.
TGTGCCAGTAGTATGCAACAGGGAAACACCATATATTTT
CASSMQQGNTIYF
>TRBV9|TRBJ2-7|few|.
TGTGCCAGCAGGGTCTTTCGGGGGGCTTGCGAGCAGTACTTC
CASRVFRGACEQYF
>TRBV4-3|TRBJ1-4|.|.
TGCGCCAGCAGCCAAACAGGGTCGGATGAAAAACTGTTTTTT
CASSQTGSDEKLFF
>TRBV4-3|TRBJ2-1|.|TRBD2
TGCGCCAGCAGCCAAGCTCTAGCGGGGCAATACAATGAGCAGTTCTTC
CASSQALAGQYNEQFF